These 20 T cell receptor beta chains were sequenced from one sample in a study of shared clonotypes between healthy human individuals (dated by TCRdb to 2020 to 2021). Libraries were made using the immunoSEQ multiplex PCR assay. TCRdb's version of the immuneACCESS table is confined to in-frame rearrangements and falls short of the full clone set. An unresolved V gene accounts for under half of the shortfall where checked; the remainder is of unknown origin. Within this sample are roughly 2,000,000 clones, with roughly 95% of them counted one time only. The ten top clones hold 0.95% to 1.5% of the sample. CD8 naive samples consisted of CD45RO-negative cells that were positively selected for CCR7, yielding a CD45RA+CCR7+ population without TemRA cells. The sample taken for sequencing was naive CD8+ T cells sorted from blood. In light of the paper, this sample's cell subset or site label describes: CD45RA+CCR7+. Receptors were obtained from a man aged 18 to 35 in good health.

V gene TRBV6-5 combines with J gene TRBJ2-1; 9 nucleotides align to TRBD1. This CDR3 region has 16 residues. In germline, CDR1 is MNHEY, CDR2 SVGAGI. Unmatched junction bases numbered 8, after V lost 4 bases and J lost 4 bases. The CDR3 is CASSWSGTGIYNEQFF. The CDR3 DNA reads TGTGCCAGCAGTTGGTCCGGGACAGGGATATACAATGAGCAGTTCTTC.

The chain links TRBV7-9 to TRBJ1-1, with D hard to call. CDR3 length: 12 residues. Per the germline V gene, CDR1 is SEHNR and CDR2 is FQNEAQ (reference sequence). V was pared by 1 base and J by 7 bases, with 7 bases between. CDR3 amino acids: CASSLDTVEAFF. DNA for the CDR3: TGTGCCAGCAGCTTAGATACAGTTGAAGCTTTCTTT.

To note about this clone: Within the sample, other DNA sequences also encode this same CDR3. This chain links TRBV4-3 with TRBJ2-1; 11 nucleotides align to TRBD2. V shed 4 bases, J shed 4 bases, and the junction held 3 bases outside the gene matches. Germline V gives CDR1 LGHNA, CDR2 YSLEER. The CDR3 totals 15 residues. The CDR3 loop is CASSPGTSGYNEQFF. CDR3 DNA sequence: TGCGCCAGCAGCCCCGGGACTAGCGGATACAATGAGCAGTTCTTC.

The chain combines TRBV29-1 with TRBJ1-2; 8 positions match TRBD1. Per germline, CDR1 SQVTM and CDR2 ANQGSEA. Losses at the gene ends were 6 bases for V and 14 bases for J; bases not matched to a gene: 11. The CDR3 is 11 residues long. Here the CDR3 reads CSVDGQGPRTF. In nucleotides, the CDR3 is TGCAGCGTGGACGGACAGGGACCGAGGACCTTC.

The rearrangement uses TRBV9 and TRBJ2-3; TRBD2 aligns across 9 bases. With 5 bases clipped from V and 3 bases from J, the junction kept 13 bases outside the gene matches. The germline V gene has CDR1 SGDLS and CDR2 YYNGEE. This CDR3 comprises 17 residues. The CDR3 loop is CASSVPSGGGATDTQYF. Here the CDR3 DNA reads TGTGCCAGCAGTGTCCCTAGCGGCGGGGGGGCAACAGATACGCAGTATTTT.

Remarks on this clone: The same CDR3 is also encoded by other DNA sequences in this sample. The chain couples TRBV7-9 to TRBJ2-3, with 10 bases matching TRBD2. CDR1 SEHNR and CDR2 FQNEAQ come from the germline V gene (reference sequence). The CDR3 has 15 amino acids. Trimming cost V 1 base and J 6 bases; bases outside gene matches: 4. The CDR3 nucleotides read TGTGCCAGCAGCTTAGTACTAGCGGGAACCGATACGCAGTATTTT. This codes for CASSLVLAGTDTQYF.

The rearrangement uses TRBV6-5 and TRBJ1-1, with D unresolved. Germline V CDR1 and CDR2: MNHEY, SVGAGI. Trimming left V 7 bases short and J 6 bases short, with 21 bases between. The CDR3 covers 15 residues. CDR3 sequence (DNA): TGTGCCAGCAAGGCCCAGGAGGAAGGACTAGCTGAAGCTTTCTTT. Its protein product is CASKAQEEGLAEAFF.

V and J are TRBV7-3 and TRBJ1-2; 8 bases are shared with TRBD1. Losses at the gene ends were 3 bases for V and 3 bases for J; bases not matched to a gene: 6. The CDR3 loop spans 15 amino acids. Germline CDR1 is SGHTA and CDR2 is FQGTGA. CDR3 loop: CASSFQGAPDYGYTF. The CDR3 DNA sequence: TGTGCCAGCAGCTTTCAGGGGGCGCCGGACTATGGCTACACCTTC.

Note on this clone: Other DNA variants within this sample encode the same CDR3. This chain links TRBV6-5 with TRBJ2-7; TRBD2 is a possible D gene (6 bases). The CDR3 has 14 amino acids. Trimming removed 0 bases at V and 2 bases at J, with 8 bases between. Germline V gives CDR1 MNHEY, CDR2 SVGAGI. CDR3 protein: CASSYSEGTYEQYF. The CDR3 bases are TGTGCCAGCAGTTACTCGGAGGGAACCTACGAGCAGTACTTC.

This sequence joins TRBV4-3 and TRBJ2-3; 7 bases align to TRBD2. The CDR3 is made up of 17 amino acids. In germline, CDR1 is LGHNA, CDR2 YSLEER. V was clipped by 0 bases and J by 4 bases; unmatched bases: 10. CDR3 amino acids: CASSQDGLAGVADTQYF. The CDR3 nucleotides read TGCGCCAGCAGCCAAGATGGCTTGGCGGGAGTTGCAGATACGCAGTATTTT.

A remark on this clone: The sample holds other DNA sequences that translate to the same CDR3. The rearrangement joins TRBV7-8 to TRBJ2-7; a weak D match, TRBD2 (5 bases). Trimming removed 1 base from V and 0 bases from J, with 7 bases in between. Germline-derived CDR1 and CDR2 are SGHVS and FQNEAQ. CDR3 length: 14 residues. CDR3 in amino acids: CASSLVGSSYEQYF. The CDR3 DNA is TGTGCCAGCAGCTTAGTAGGGAGCTCCTACGAGCAGTACTTC.

This clone was counted a few times. The rearrangement uses TRBV29-1 and TRBJ1-1; D is perhaps TRBD1 (5 bases). The CDR3 is made up of 13 amino acids. Deletions cut 5 bases from V and 0 bases from J, with 10 bases between. The germline V gene has CDR1 SQVTM and CDR2 ANQGSEA. CDR3 in amino acids: CSVCWGMNTEAFF. CDR3 nucleotides: TGCAGCGTTTGTTGGGGGATGAACACTGAAGCTTTCTTT.

CDR3 coding DNA: TGCAGCGTTGAAGACCCTCGACAGGGCTACGAGCAGTACTTC. Protein product: CSVEDPRQGYEQYF. The rearrangement joins TRBV29-1 to TRBJ2-7; 7 positions match TRBD1. The ends lost 0 bases at V and 3 bases at J; junction bases unmatched: 5. CDR3 length: 14 amino acids. Germline loops: CDR1 SQVTM, CDR2 ANQGSEA.

The J gene is TRBJ2-7, the V gene TRBV11-3; tentative D call: TRBD2 (5 bases). Per the germline V gene, CDR1 is SGHNT and CDR2 is YENEEA. CDR3 length: 13 amino acids. Trimming took off 5 bases at V and 2 bases at J, with 10 bases between the two ends. The DNA for the CDR3 is TGTGCCAGCAGCACGGGGATAACCTACGAGCAGTACTTC. Amino acid sequence: CASSTGITYEQYF.

The rearrangement links TRBV28 to TRBJ1-1; D is possibly TRBD1 (5 bases). Germline-derived CDR1 and CDR2 are MDHEN and SYDVKM. V gave up 2 bases and J gave up 1 base, with 17 bases separating them. The length of the CDR3 is 17 residues. The CDR3 loop reads CASSLLRLGAPNTEAFF. The CDR3 region has the DNA TGTGCCAGCAGTTTACTCCGTCTAGGGGCGCCGAACACTGAAGCTTTCTTT.

The rearrangement links TRBV27 to TRBJ2-1; TRBD1 agrees at 7 bases. Germline loops: CDR1 MNHEY, CDR2 SMNVEV (reference sequence). V was pared by 1 base and J by 3 bases, with 6 bases of the junction left unmatched. The CDR3 length is 16 residues. In DNA form, the CDR3 reads TGTGCCAGCAGTTTATATTCCGGGACAGTCTACAATGAGCAGTTCTTC. Its translation is CASSLYSGTVYNEQFF.

This chain uses TRBV6-5 with TRBJ2-3, with a tentative D call TRBD1 (5 bases). Trimming shortened V by 5 bases and J by 0 bases, and 12 bases separated the two germline ends. The CDR3 runs to 15 residues. Germline V CDR1 and CDR2: MNHEY, SVGAGI. The CDR3 is CASSAYRLSTDTQYF. Here the CDR3 DNA reads TGTGCCAGCAGTGCCTACAGGCTTAGCACAGATACGCAGTATTTT.

This clone showed up just a few times. This chain connects TRBV2 to TRBJ2-1; tentatively, D is TRBD2 (5 bases). Trimming removed 2 bases from V and 4 bases from J, with 12 bases in between. This CDR3 is built from 15 residues. Germline values: CDR1 SNHLY, CDR2 FYNNEI. The CDR3 reads CASSEWRKAYNEQFF. The CDR3 nucleotides are TGTGCCAGCAGTGAATGGAGGAAGGCTTACAATGAGCAGTTCTTC.

The genes are TRBV27 and TRBJ2-2, with TRBD2 identical over 7 bases. The CDR3 spans 16 residues. CDR1 is MNHEY and CDR2 is SMNVEV in the germline V gene (reference sequence). V trimming: 5 bases; J trimming: 4 bases; junction bases outside the gene matches: 10. CDR3 sequence (DNA): TGTGCCAGCAGTACCAGCGCGGGGGACCGCACCGGGGAGCTGTTTTTT. As protein: CASSTSAGDRTGELFF.

This chain connects TRBV29-1 to TRBJ2-7; no definite D call. The CDR3 runs 11 residues. The ends were cut back, 2 bases at V and 5 bases at J, with 7 bases in the middle. The germline CDR1 and CDR2 sequences are SQVTM and ANQGSEA. This chain's CDR3 is CSVEREDEQYF. The CDR3 DNA reads as TGCAGCGTTGAAAGGGAAGACGAGCAGTACTTC.